These 26 T cell receptor beta chains were all obtained from the same sample, sequenced in a study of blood T cells in healthy people across ages. Through a sample-barcoded 5' primer and a J-beta primer mix, a second PCR was run for 7 to 11 cycles. TCRdb called the 5' RACE reads again in MiXCR, with one record for every CDR3 protein. This sample has about 1.8 million distinct CDR3 sequences, with less than 50% found just once. The source material was blood. The receptors were gathered from a woman aged 40 to 50 in good health.

The V and J genes are TRBV2 and TRBJ1-2, with unresolved D. V lost 3 bases and J 0 bases, leaving 11 bases between the germline ends. Germline V gene sequence: CDR1 SNHLY, CDR2 FYNNEI. CDR3 length: 15 residues. The CDR3: CASSDWVKANYGYTF. For the CDR3, the DNA is TGTGCCAGCAGTGATTGGGTGAAAGCTAACTATGGCTACACCTTC.

There are a few counts of this clonotype. J is TRBJ2-5 and V is TRBV12-3 or TRBV12-4; a weak D match, TRBD2 (6 bases). This CDR3 is built from 14 residues. The ends were cut back, 3 bases at V and 5 bases at J, with 13 bases in the middle. The CDR3 protein is CASSLGGSRETQYF. The CDR3 DNA is TGTGCCAGCAGTTTGGGGGGATCCCGGGAGACCCAGTACTTC.

The genes are TRBV5-1 and TRBJ2-5; a possible D gene is TRBD1 (5 bases). In germline, CDR1 is SGHRS, CDR2 YFSETQ. CDR3 length equals 14 residues. The V gene lost 0 bases and the J gene lost 9 bases, with 15 bases spanning the gap. Here the CDR3 DNA reads TGCGCCAGCAGCTTGGACGGAACCAAAGGGGCCCAGTACTTC. Encoded protein: CASSLDGTKGAQYF. Variable domain in full (rest from reference TRBV5-1 and TRBJ2-5): KAGVTQTPRYLIKTRGQQVTLSCSPISGHRSVSWYQQTPGQGLQFLFEYFSETQRNKGNFPGRFSGRQFSNSRSEMNVSTLELGDSALYLCASSLDGTKGAQYFGPGTRLLVL.

The DNA of the CDR3 is TGTGCCAGCAGTTCGGCCGGGACGGCCTCAACTAATGAAAAACTGTTTTTT. Translating gives CASSSAGTASTNEKLFF. The rearrangement uses TRBV6-2 or TRBV6-3 and TRBJ1-4; tentatively, D is TRBD1 (5 bases). There are 17 residues in the CDR3. Per germline, CDR1 MNHEY and CDR2 SVGEGT. Trimming removed 4 bases from V and 0 bases from J, with 15 bases in between.

V gene TRBV6-2 or TRBV6-3 combines with J gene TRBJ2-7, with a possible D match to TRBD2 (5 bases). The CDR3 is made up of 19 amino acids. CDR1 and CDR2 (germline): MNHEY, SVGEGT. V lost 5 bases and J 1 base, leaving 27 bases between the germline ends. CDR3 DNA: TGTGCCAGCAGTAACGGACTGAGGCGGGCGGCAGATTTTTCCTACGAGCAGTACTTC. Translation: CASSNGLRRAADFSYEQYF.

V is TRBV20-1 and J is TRBJ2-5; 10 bases are shared with TRBD1. This CDR3 has 15 amino acids. Germline CDR1 reads DFQATT; CDR2 reads SNEGSKA (reference sequence). Trimming at V came to 2 bases and at J to 5 bases, leaving 8 bases not matched to a gene. DNA of the CDR3: TGCAGTGCTAGAAGGGACAGGGGAGGCGCGGAGACCCAGTACTTC. Translated: CSARRDRGGAETQYF.

The rearrangement links TRBV6-5 to TRBJ1-2; no clear D. The germline V gene encodes CDR1 MNHEY and CDR2 SVGAGI. Trimming removed 6 bases at V and 3 bases at J, with 17 bases between. This CDR3 region has 15 residues. The CDR3 spells CASRRTTPTYYGYTF. As DNA, the CDR3 is TGTGCCAGCAGACGTACGACACCCACGTACTATGGCTACACCTTC.

V and J are TRBV6-5 and TRBJ1-2; the D gene is possibly TRBD1 (5 bases). Deletions cut 4 bases from V and 7 bases from J, with 19 bases between. This CDR3 contains 15 residues. The germline V gene encodes CDR1 MNHEY and CDR2 SVGAGI. In DNA, the CDR3 is TGTGCCAGCAGTTCCCCCCCGGGGACCGCTAGTGGCTACACCTTC. Its translation is CASSSPPGTASGYTF.

There are a few counts of this clonotype. The chain links TRBV10-3 to TRBJ2-1; 10 nucleotides match TRBD2. This CDR3 has 13 residues. The junction had 3 bases not matched to a gene; V was cut back by 11 bases and J by 2 bases. In germline, CDR1 is ENHRY, CDR2 SYGVKD. The CDR3 reads CAVLAGPYNEQFF. CDR3 sequence (DNA): TGTGCCGTACTAGCGGGGCCCTACAATGAGCAGTTCTTC.

The rearrangement links TRBV6-5 to TRBJ2-1, with 13 bases matching TRBD2. The CDR3 has 16 residues. V was pared by 4 bases and J by 1 base, with 1 base of the junction left unmatched. Germline V gives CDR1 MNHEY, CDR2 SVGAGI. The CDR3 sequence: CASSSTSGGSYNEQFF. The CDR3, as DNA: TGTGCCAGCAGTTCGACTAGCGGGGGGTCCTACAATGAGCAGTTCTTC.

This chain connects TRBV6-2 or TRBV6-3 to TRBJ2-7; 12 bases are shared with TRBD1. Germline V gene sequence: CDR1 MNHEY, CDR2 SVGEGT. V gave up 4 bases and J gave up 5 bases; unmatched junction bases: 6. There are 15 residues in the CDR3. CDR3 region: CASSSPGQGANEQYF. CDR3 in DNA: TGTGCCAGCAGTTCCCCGGGACAGGGGGCAAACGAGCAGTACTTC.

The chain has TRBV4-2 and TRBJ2-1; 7 bases match TRBD1. The J call is doubtful: the DNA matches TRBJ2-7 better. Germline V lookup: CDR1 LGHNA, CDR2 YNFKEQ. The CDR3 has 16 residues. This CDR3 reads CASSRTGASSYNEQYF. CDR3 nucleotide sequence: TGTGCCAGCAGCCGCACAGGGGCCAGCTCCTACAATGAGCAGTACTTC.

This clonotype was detected many times. V is TRBV29-1 and J is TRBJ2-3; TRBD2 matches 9 bases. CDR3 length: 12 amino acids. CDR1 is SQVTM and CDR2 is ANQGSEA in the germline V gene. V trimming: 4 bases; J trimming: 6 bases; junction bases outside the gene matches: 2. The chain's CDR3 is CSVVLAGDTQYF. CDR3 DNA: TGCAGCGTTGTGCTAGCGGGGGATACGCAGTATTTT.

This clonotype was recorded a few times. The gene calls are TRBV6-6 and TRBJ1-1, with unresolved D. The CDR3 is made up of 13 amino acids. Germline values: CDR1 MNHNY, CDR2 SVGAGI (reference sequence). The V gene lost 5 bases and the J gene lost 3 bases, with 10 bases spanning the gap. The CDR3 here is CASSMVRDTEAFF. The DNA for the CDR3 is TGTGCCAGCAGTATGGTGAGGGACACTGAAGCTTTCTTT.

The genes are TRBV2 and TRBJ2-3; 7 nucleotides agree with TRBD1. Trimming cost V 5 bases and J 4 bases; bases outside gene matches: 6. The CDR3 length is 14 residues. Germline V gene sequence: CDR1 SNHLY, CDR2 FYNNEI. For the CDR3, the DNA is TGTGCCAGCAGTAAGACAGGGCGATCAGATACGCAGTATTTT. Amino acid sequence: CASSKTGRSDTQYF.

This clonotype was seen ten or more times. The V gene is TRBV6-5, the J gene TRBJ1-4, with TRBD1 as a possible D gene (6 bases). Germline V CDR1 and CDR2: MNHEY, SVGAGI. CDR3 length equals 15 residues. V lost 1 base to trimming and J lost 8 bases, with 14 bases between them. Written as DNA, the CDR3 is TGTGCCAGCAGTTACTTAGGGGGGGCGCGCGAAAAACTGTTTTTT. It specifies CASSYLGGAREKLFF.

This chain links TRBV27 with TRBJ1-4; 8 positions agree with TRBD1. V lost 10 bases, J lost 0 bases, and 7 bases stayed unmatched. The CDR3 loop spans 15 amino acids. CDR1 is MNHEY and CDR2 is SMNVEV in the germline V gene (reference sequence). DNA of the CDR3: TGTGCCACCCGGCAGGGGGCTGCAACTAATGAAAAACTGTTTTTT. This gives the protein CATRQGAATNEKLFF.

This chain links TRBV4-2 with TRBJ2-7, with a possible D match to TRBD1 (6 bases). Gene TRBJ2-5 matches the end of the DNA better, so the J call may be wrong. Germline loops: CDR1 LGHNA, CDR2 YNFKEQ. The CDR3 is 15 amino acids. The CDR3 DNA reads as TGTGCCAGCAGCCAAGAGGCGAGTCAGGGGAAGACCCAGTACTTC. Protein sequence: CASSQEASQGKTQYF.

This clonotype was found a few times. The J gene is TRBJ2-5, the V gene TRBV10-3; D remains ambiguous. The CDR3 runs to 12 residues. With 5 bases removed from V and 5 bases from J, the gap between germline ends came to 9 bases. CDR1 and CDR2 (germline): ENHRY, SYGVKD. For the CDR3, the DNA is TGTGCCATCAGTCGTCGAGCGGAGACCCAGTACTTC. As protein: CAISRRAETQYF.

The V and J genes are TRBV20-1 and TRBJ2-3; a possible D gene is TRBD1 (5 bases). Trimming cost V 7 bases and J 2 bases, with 10 bases left between them. Germline CDR1 is DFQATT and CDR2 is SNEGSKA (reference sequence). The CDR3 length is 12 residues. CDR3 bases: TGCAGTGGTACGGACAACACAGATACGCAGTATTTT. Translating it yields CSGTDNTDTQYF.

V gene TRBV27 combines with J gene TRBJ1-6; 7 bases are a match to TRBD1. Germline values: CDR1 MNHEY, CDR2 SMNVEV (reference sequence). V trimming: 5 bases; J trimming: 3 bases; junction bases outside the gene matches: 4. This CDR3 has 15 residues. In DNA, the CDR3 is TGTGCCAGCAGTCCAAGGGACAGCTATAATTCACCCCTCCACTTT. Encoded protein: CASSPRDSYNSPLHF.

This clonotype was seen a handful of times. J is TRBJ2-1 and V is TRBV6-2 or TRBV6-3; the D call may be TRBD1 or TRBD2 (5 bases each). The germline CDR1 and CDR2 sequences are MNHEY and SVGEGT. This CDR3 comprises 15 residues. V dropped 5 bases and J dropped 2 bases, with 13 bases sitting between them. The CDR3 DNA follows: TGTGCCAGCAGTACTGAGGGGAATGCCTACAATGAGCAGTTCTTC. Its translation: CASSTEGNAYNEQFF.

CDR3 coding DNA: TGTGCCAGCAGCTTTACAGGGGTGGGCTACAATGAGCAGTTCTTC. This sequence encodes CASSFTGVGYNEQFF. V is TRBV5-6 and J is TRBJ2-1; the match to TRBD1 covers 7 bases. CDR3 length: 15 amino acids. V lost 2 bases, J lost 3 bases, and 5 bases stayed unmatched. From germline, CDR1 is SGHDT and CDR2 YYEEEE.

In its sample, this clonotype was seen once. The chain combines TRBV5-1 with TRBJ2-5; perhaps D is TRBD1 or TRBD2 (5 bases each). V lost 2 bases to trimming and J lost 0 bases, with 14 bases between them. The CDR3 runs 16 residues. The V gene's germline CDR1 is SGHRS and CDR2 YFSETQ. In DNA, the CDR3 is TGCGCCAGCAGCTTCGGGGAAGGACAAGACCAAGAGACCCAGTACTTC. Residues: CASSFGEGQDQETQYF.

The V and J genes are TRBV5-4 and TRBJ2-3, with 9 nucleotides matching TRBD1. V trimming: 2 bases; J trimming: 4 bases; junction bases outside the gene matches: 11. CDR1 and CDR2 from the germline V gene are SGHNT and YYREEE (reference sequence). The CDR3 has 17 amino acids. The CDR3, as DNA: TGTGCCAGCAGCTTAAAAAAAACAGGGGGCGCGTCAGATACGCAGTATTTT. Its translation is CASSLKKTGGASDTQYF.

CDR3 in DNA: TGCAGCGTTGAGGGGCTTTCAATGGATGAGCAGTTCTTC. This encodes CSVEGLSMDEQFF. This chain links TRBV29-1 with TRBJ2-1, with a possible D match to TRBD1 (5 bases). CDR1 is SQVTM and CDR2 is ANQGSEA in the germline V gene. V gave up 3 bases and J gave up 8 bases, with 14 bases separating them. The CDR3 length is 13 residues.